This T cell receptor (beta chain) was obtained from a study of T cells in Graves' hyperthyroidism and ophthalmopathy. Trimming shortened V by 4 bases and J by 3 bases, and 12 bases separated the two germline ends. The CDR3 length is 14 residues. Germline CDR1 WSHSY, CDR2 SAAADI. Researchers took RNA transcripts and amplified the TCR beta CDR3 regions from them. HTBI primers were used for first-round RT-PCR of the TCR CDR3. TCRdb processed the multiplex PCR reads anew with MiXCR; each CDR3 protein has one entry. The sample gives about 520,000 distinct CDR3 sequences, less than 25% of which show up once; 26% is in the top ten. This clonotype occurred many times.

J is TRBJ1-1 and V is TRBV10-2; D gene unclear. Sequenced sample: blood. The origin of this receptor is a man between 18 and 29 years old with Graves' hyperthyroidism. CDR3 coding DNA: TGCGCCAGCAGTGTTAGGGCTGGCGACACTGAAGCTTTCTTT. This sequence encodes CASSVRAGDTEAFF.